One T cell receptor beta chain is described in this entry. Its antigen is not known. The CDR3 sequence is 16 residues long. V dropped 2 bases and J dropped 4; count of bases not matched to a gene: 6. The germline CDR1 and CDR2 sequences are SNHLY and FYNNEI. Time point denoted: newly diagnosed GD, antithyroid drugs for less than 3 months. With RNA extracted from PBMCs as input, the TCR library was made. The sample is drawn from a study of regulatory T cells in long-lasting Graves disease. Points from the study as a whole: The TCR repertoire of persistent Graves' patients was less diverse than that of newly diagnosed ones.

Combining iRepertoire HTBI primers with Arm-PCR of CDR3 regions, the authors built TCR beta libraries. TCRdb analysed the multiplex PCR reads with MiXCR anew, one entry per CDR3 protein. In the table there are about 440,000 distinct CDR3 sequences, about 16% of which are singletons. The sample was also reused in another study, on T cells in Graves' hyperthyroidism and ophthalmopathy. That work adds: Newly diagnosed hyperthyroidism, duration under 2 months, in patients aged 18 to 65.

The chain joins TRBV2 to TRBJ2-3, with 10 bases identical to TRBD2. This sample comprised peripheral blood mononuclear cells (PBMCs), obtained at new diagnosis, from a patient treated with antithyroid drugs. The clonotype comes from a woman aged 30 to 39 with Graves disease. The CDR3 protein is CASSESGTSVPDTQYF. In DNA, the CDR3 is TGTGCCAGCAGTGAATCAGGGACTAGCGTCCCAGATACGCAGTATTTT. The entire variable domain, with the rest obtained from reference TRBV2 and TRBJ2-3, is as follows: EPEVTQTPSHQVTQMGQEVILRCVPISNHLYFYWYRQILGQKVEFLVSFYNNEISEKSEIFDDQFSVERPDGSNFTLKIRSTKLEDSAMYFCASSESGTSVPDTQYFGPGTRLTVL.